Presented here are 12 T cell receptor beta chains from one specimen sequenced in a study of somatic mutations in cytotoxic T cells in rheumatoid arthritis. The data were produced by immunoSEQ multiplex PCR, yet TCRdb's version contains in-frame clones alone and is incomplete. The sample lists 7,000 to 8,000 clones, around 90% seen once, with 17% in the top ten. Material for sequencing was CD8+ T cells sorted from blood. Receptors were obtained from a man aged 35 to 55 with rheumatoid arthritis.

This chain connects TRBV2 to TRBJ2-1; possibly TRBD2 for D (5 bases). Trimming pared 6 bases from V and 6 bases from J, leaving 12 bases between. CDR1 and CDR2 from the germline V gene are SNHLY and FYNNEI. The CDR3 has 13 amino acids. This CDR3 is CASSFAGVNEQFF. In nucleotides, the CDR3 is TGTGCCAGCAGCTTCGCCGGGGTCAATGAGCAGTTCTTC.

This clone was found once. The chain carries TRBV4-1 and TRBJ1-2, with D hard to call. V was trimmed by 0 bases and J by 5 bases, leaving 10 bases between them. Germline CDR1 reads MGHRA; CDR2 reads YSYEKL. The CDR3 extends over 14 amino acids. The CDR3 region is CASSQDRAVYGYTF. DNA of the CDR3: TGCGCCAGCAGCCAAGATCGAGCCGTTTATGGCTACACCTTC.

This chain uses TRBV7-8 with TRBJ2-5; possible D gene TRBD2, 5 bases. The CDR3 covers 14 residues. From germline, CDR1 is SGHVS and CDR2 FQNEAQ. V was cut by 7 bases and J by 5 bases, with 17 bases left in between. The CDR3 here is CASTERVFRETQYF. CDR3 coding DNA: TGTGCCAGCACCGAGAGGGTTTTTAGGGAGACCCAGTACTTC. The full variable domain, with the rest looked up from reference TRBV7-8 and TRBJ2-5, is GAGVSQSPRYKVAKRGQDVALRCDPISGHVSLFWYQQALGQGPEFLTYFQNEAQLDKSGLPSDRFFAERPEGSVSTLKIQRTQQEDSAVYLCASTERVFRETQYFGPGTRLLVL.

This chain uses TRBV4-1 with TRBJ2-3, with TRBD2 as a possible D gene (7 bases). Trimming left V 1 base short and J 5 bases short, with 13 bases between. This CDR3 is 15 amino acids long. Germline V gene sequence: CDR1 MGHRA, CDR2 YSYEKL. CDR3 bases: TGCGCCAGCAGCCAAGTGTGGGGGGGCGAAGATACGCAGTATTTT. Its protein is CASSQVWGGEDTQYF.

J is TRBJ1-5 and V is TRBV7-8; possibly TRBD1 for D (6 bases). Germline V gene sequence: CDR1 SGHVS, CDR2 FQNEAQ. This CDR3 has 16 residues. V lost 1 base and J 9 bases, leaving 19 bases between the germline ends. CDR3 sequence (DNA): TGTGCCAGCAGCTTAGATGGTGCAGGGGCCCTGAGGCCCCAGCATTTT. It yields the protein CASSLDGAGALRPQHF. Full variable domain (rest looked up from reference TRBV7-8 and TRBJ1-5): GAGVSQSPRYKVAKRGQDVALRCDPISGHVSLFWYQQALGQGPEFLTYFQNEAQLDKSGLPSDRFFAERPEGSVSTLKIQRTQQEDSAVYLCASSLDGAGALRPQHFGDGTRLSIL.

The genes are TRBV2 and TRBJ1-1; D may be TRBD1 (6 bases). The germline CDR1 and CDR2 sequences are SNHLY and FYNNEI. The CDR3 is 14 residues long. Between the trimmed V and J ends, which lost 4 bases and 0 bases, there was a span of 9 bases. The CDR3 DNA sequence: TGTGCCAGCAGTGGGACAGAGATGAACACTGAAGCTTTCTTT. This gives the protein CASSGTEMNTEAFF.

The chain couples TRBV14 to TRBJ2-2, with D perhaps TRBD2 (6 bases). With 5 bases removed from V and 7 bases from J, the gap between germline ends came to 8 bases. Germline V gene data show CDR1 as SGHDN and CDR2 as FVKESK. The CDR3 extends over 12 amino acids. This chain's CDR3 is CASSFGGGELFF. The CDR3 bases are TGTGCCAGCAGCTTCGGGGGCGGGGAGCTGTTTTTT.

This chain uses TRBV9 with TRBJ1-2; possible D gene TRBD1, 6 bases. CDR3 length: 14 residues. V was clipped by 4 bases and J by 7 bases, with 17 bases between them. Germline V gene data show CDR1 as SGDLS and CDR2 as YYNGEE. The CDR3 DNA sequence: TGTGCCAGCAGCACCCTCACGGCAGGGGTTGGCTACACCTTC. Translation: CASSTLTAGVGYTF.

The V and J genes are TRBV4-1 and TRBJ1-2; D uncertain. Germline V gene lookup returns CDR1 MGHRA and CDR2 YSYEKL. Trimming pared 0 bases from V and 3 bases from J, leaving 14 bases between. This CDR3 region has 16 residues. CDR3 protein: CASSQDQTGGDYGYTF. Written as DNA, the CDR3 is TGCGCCAGCAGCCAAGATCAGACGGGAGGAGACTATGGCTACACCTTC.

J is TRBJ2-5 and V is TRBV9; 9 bases line up with TRBD1. Germline V CDR1 and CDR2: SGDLS, YYNGEE. Losses at the gene ends were 0 bases for V and 4 bases for J; bases not matched to a gene: 4. The CDR3 contains 15 residues. DNA of the CDR3: TGTGCCAGCAGCGTAGACTCGACAGGGGGAGAGACCCAGTACTTC. This gives the protein CASSVDSTGGETQYF.

V usage is TRBV15 and J usage is TRBJ1-1; tentative D call: TRBD1 (6 bases). This CDR3 region has 15 residues. Germline CDR1 is LNHNV and CDR2 is YYDKDF (reference sequence). Trimming cost V 2 bases and J 6 bases, with 16 bases left between them. CDR3 DNA: TGTGCCACCAGCAGACGAGGGGGGGTAGTACCTGAAGCTTTCTTT. Encoded protein: CATSRRGGVVPEAFF.

This chain links TRBV19 with TRBJ1-1, with 7 bases that match TRBD1. The V and J ends lost 5 bases and 0 bases, in that order; junction bases with no gene match: 9. Germline loops: CDR1 LNHDA, CDR2 SQIVND (reference sequence). This CDR3 is built from 16 residues. Written as DNA, the CDR3 is TGTGCCAGTAGTCCCAGGGGGTCAGGGATGAACACTGAAGCTTTCTTT. Protein product: CASSPRGSGMNTEAFF.